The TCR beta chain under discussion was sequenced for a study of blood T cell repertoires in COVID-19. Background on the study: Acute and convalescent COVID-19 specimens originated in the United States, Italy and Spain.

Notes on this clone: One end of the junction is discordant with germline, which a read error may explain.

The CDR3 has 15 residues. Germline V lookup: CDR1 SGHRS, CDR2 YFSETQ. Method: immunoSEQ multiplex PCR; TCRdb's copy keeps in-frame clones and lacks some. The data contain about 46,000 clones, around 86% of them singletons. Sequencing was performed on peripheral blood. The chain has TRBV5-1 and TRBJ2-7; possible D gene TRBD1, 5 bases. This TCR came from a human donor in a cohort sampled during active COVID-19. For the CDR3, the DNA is TGCGCCAGCAGCTTCCTGACAGACCCCACCTATGAGCAGTACTTC. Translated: CASSFLTDPTYEQYF.